This paragraph covers one T cell receptor (beta chain) sequence. This sample stems from a study of blood T cell repertoires in COVID-19. Study-level information: The United States, Italy and Spain were the sources of the acute and convalescent COVID-19 samples.

The Seattle patients joined while their infection was active and were tracked longitudinally afterward. This CDR3 region has 15 residues. Germline V gene data show CDR1 as LNHDA and CDR2 as SQIVND (reference sequence). V was clipped by 2 bases and J by 1 base, with 9 bases between them. Sequenced by immunoSEQ multiplex PCR; TCRdb stores in-frame clones only, minus some. The data show 150,000 to 200,000 clones, about four fifths seen once. The receptor was isolated from an older woman with COVID-19, enrolled during active disease. The chain recombines TRBV19 with TRBJ1-5, with D hard to call. Input material: peripheral blood. The CDR3 sequence is CASSIIEGSNQPQHF. The CDR3 DNA sequence: TGTGCCAGTAGTATAATTGAGGGAAGCAATCAGCCCCAGCATTTT.